This record looks at one T cell receptor (beta chain) sequence and its context. Assay: immunoSEQ multiplex PCR; the TCRdb copy retains only in-frame clones and omits some. The repertoire includes 350,000 or so clones, about 91% of them detected once, and 1.5% to 2% sits in the top ten. The length of the CDR3 is 15 residues. V was pared by 7 bases and J by 0 bases, with 7 bases of the junction left unmatched. Germline-derived CDR1 and CDR2 are WNHNN and SYGVQD (reference sequence). The sample is drawn from a study of blood T cell repertoires in COVID-19. The wider study: From the United States, Italy and Spain came samples of acute and convalescent COVID-19.

The chain is built from TRBV10-1 and TRBJ2-3; TRBD1 agrees at 7 bases. The sequencing input was peripheral blood. This TCR was recovered from a woman aged 25 to 39 with COVID-19, enrolled during active disease. The CDR3 is CASNRGNPSTDTQYF. Written as DNA, the CDR3 is TGCGCCAGCAACAGGGGCAATCCTAGCACAGATACGCAGTATTTT.